This TCR beta chain comes out of a study of immune heterogeneity within non-small cell lung tumors. Germline CDR1 DFQATT, CDR2 SNEGSKA (reference sequence). This CDR3 region has 14 residues. V lost 5 bases, J lost 5 bases, and 7 bases stayed unmatched. Study-level findings and limits: Tumor sites within a patient were found to share identical dominant CDR3 beta clonotypes, and site-unique high-frequency clones were also present.

On this clonotype itself: Its target is unknown.

Template input was genomic DNA from bulk tumor (approximately 640 ng per sample). Spaced far apart, several biopsies were taken from each primary tumor during surgery. Each patient presented with untreated, newly diagnosed non-small cell lung cancer and received curative surgery. Donors comprised newly diagnosed non-small cell lung cancer patients undergoing surgery with curative intent. For the TCR beta CDR3, multiplex PCR with 32 V and 13 J primers performed the amplification. TCRdb re-called the multiplex PCR reads with MiXCR, one entry per CDR3 protein. Here the sample spans about 15,000 distinct CDR3 sequences, approximately 29% being singletons.

J is TRBJ2-1 and V is TRBV20-1, with TRBD2 identical over 9 bases. The source is a woman aged 45-60 years with non-small cell lung cancer. The specimen sequenced was lung tumor tissue. CDR3 coding DNA: TGCAGTGCTGCGGGACTAGCAGGCCACAATGAGCAGTTCTTC. Translation gives CSAAGLAGHNEQFF.